This T cell receptor (beta chain) stems from a study of T-cell memory formation after mild COVID-19. Study-wide context: TCR clusters were mostly donor specific. General study findings and limits: The pre-infection memory compartment contained some responding clones, suggesting cross-reactive memory joined. Contracting CD4+ clones sat mainly in CM and EM; CD8+ in EMRA.

This clonotype has more than one count but fewer than ten. Its cognate antigen is unknown. This CDR3 is built from 15 residues. Germline V lookup: CDR1 LGHNA, CDR2 YSLEER. The V end lost 0 bases, the J end lost 4 bases, and 12 bases lay between the germline ends. From the 5' RACE reads, TCRdb called clonotypes with MiXCR, one entry per CDR3 protein. The repertoire consists of about 610,000 distinct CDR3 sequences, with 15% to 20% occurring once and the leading ten covering 8.1%. The sequenced sample was PBMCs or a T cell subset sorted from them (not recorded which). This TCR was recovered from an adult woman who had mild COVID-19 (a few samples of this study predate the infection). Cell type and time point are not known. This chain joins TRBV4-3 and TRBJ1-1; D gene uncertain. The CDR3 bases are TGCGCCAGCAGCCAAGATCTTAAGGTTTTCACTGAAGCTTTCTTT. Protein product: CASSQDLKVFTEAFF.